This TCR beta chain was profiled in a study of T cell repertoires in cytomegalovirus infection. About the study: Newly reported HLA-C-restricted and thoroughly characterized HLA-B-restricted CMV epitopes were employed. Carrying CMV and the relevant HLA type showed in public TCR beta signatures. General study results and limits: Ex vivo responses were dominated by HLA-C-restricted CMV-specific TCR beta clonotypes. Totalled public TCR beta family frequency picked out people who carried CMV plus the relevant HLA.

Turning to this clonotype: Its target is not known.

The ends were cut back, 1 base at V and 7 bases at J, with 13 bases in the middle. This CDR3 contains 15 residues. Germline-derived CDR1 and CDR2 are MNHEY and SMNVEV (reference sequence). From the reads, TCRdb called clonotypes with MiXCR, one entry per CDR3 protein. The data contain around 81,000 distinct CDR3 sequences, around 42% of them singletons. The TCR originated in a human donor in good health (CMV status not recorded). Some clones in this sample may be carry-over from other donors' samples. Here the sequenced sample was CD8+ T cells from cultured PBMCs, taken from culture after CMV antigen stimulation. The J gene is TRBJ2-2, the V gene TRBV27; D is possibly TRBD1 (6 bases). CDR3: CASSLFGGRGGELFF. CDR3 in DNA: TGTGCCAGCAGTTTATTTGGGGGCCGTGGCGGGGAGCTGTTTTTT.